These 6 T cell receptor beta chains share one sample of origin, sequenced in a study of response to subunit inactivated influenza vaccine. TCRdb re-called the RT-PCR reads with MiXCR, one entry per CDR3 protein. The table records hundreds of thousands of distinct CDR3 sequences, 11% to 15% of them present only once. Sequencing was performed on PBMCs from blood, taken 14 to 15 days before vaccination. These receptors were taken from a man aged 45-65 years who received an inactivated influenza vaccine.

The chain combines TRBV4-1 with TRBJ1-1; D unclear. V was pared by 0 bases and J by 5 bases, with 13 bases between. Germline V lookup: CDR1 MGHRA, CDR2 YSYEKL. The CDR3 contains 15 residues. CDR3 nucleotides: TGCGCCAGCAGCCAAGATCTTTCATTTCAAACTGAAGCTTTCTTT. Amino acid sequence: CASSQDLSFQTEAFF.

V usage is TRBV12-3 or TRBV12-4 and J usage is TRBJ2-1; 10 positions match TRBD2. The ends lost 5 bases at V and 8 bases at J; junction bases unmatched: 12. This CDR3 spans 16 amino acids. CDR3 sequence (DNA): TGTGCCAGCAGTCCGACCGGAGCGGGGGGGCTCCATGAGCAGTTCTTC. Amino acids: CASSPTGAGGLHEQFF.

This clonotype was found many times. This chain connects TRBV11-2 to TRBJ2-5; D not certain. V was shortened by 1 base and J by 5 bases, with 8 bases between the two germline ends. CDR3 length equals 13 residues. Germline CDR1 and CDR2: SGHAT and FQNNGV. In nucleotides, the CDR3 is TGTGCCAGCAGCTTAGGGCAGTACGAGACCCAGTACTTC. This gives the protein CASSLGQYETQYF.

This clonotype turned up a few times. V usage is TRBV20-1 and J usage is TRBJ2-5; 9 nucleotides agree with TRBD2. The CDR3 has 14 amino acids. Germline V gene lookup returns CDR1 DFQATT and CDR2 SNEGSKA (reference sequence). The J segment lost 3 bases and the V segment lost 6 bases, leaving 8 bases of the junction unmatched. The chain's CDR3 is CSAPPLAGEETQYF. CDR3 DNA: TGCAGTGCCCCGCCCTTAGCGGGGGAAGAGACCCAGTACTTC.

The chain is built from TRBV12-3 or TRBV12-4 and TRBJ2-5, with 16 bases identical to TRBD2. The CDR3 totals 18 residues. V gave up 5 bases and J gave up 2 bases; unmatched junction bases: 8. In DNA form, the CDR3 reads TGTGCCAGCAGTCCGGGGACTAGCGGGAGGGTGGGTCAAGAGACCCAGTACTTC. As protein: CASSPGTSGRVGQETQYF.

This clonotype came up a few times. This rearrangement joins TRBV7-2 to TRBJ2-7; D remains unclear. V was trimmed by 2 bases and J by 5 bases, leaving 13 bases between them. The CDR3 loop spans 14 amino acids. Germline V lookup: CDR1 SGHTA, CDR2 FQGNSA. The CDR3 DNA reads as TGTGCCAGCAGCTTAAGTAGCCGAAGTCACGAGCAGTACTTC. It translates to CASSLSSRSHEQYF.